The 19 T cell receptor beta chains below were found in one sample sequenced in a study of T cells in Graves' hyperthyroidism and ophthalmopathy. The TCR beta CDR3 regions underwent amplification using RNA transcripts as the source. During a first-round RT-PCR of the TCR CDR3, the HTBI primer set was used. TCRdb redid the calling of the multiplex PCR reads with MiXCR, one entry per CDR3 protein. The sample comprises about 600,000 distinct CDR3 sequences, approximately 16% of which are singletons, and roughly 3.4% rests with the top ten. The source material was blood. These TCRs come from a woman aged 40-49 years with Graves' ophthalmopathy.

This clonotype was recorded only once. V and J are TRBV6-2 or TRBV6-3 and TRBJ2-6; 7 nucleotides align to TRBD1. CDR3 size: 15 residues. Losses at the gene ends were 8 bases for V and 0 bases for J; bases not matched to a gene: 4. Looked up from germline, CDR1 is MNHEY and CDR2 is SVGEGT. The CDR3 DNA sequence: TGTGCCAGCGGAGGACAGGACTCTGGGGCCAACGTCCTGACTTTC. Protein product: CASGGQDSGANVLTF.

The V call is TRBV10-3, the J call TRBJ2-2, with D uncertain. Germline V gives CDR1 ENHRY, CDR2 SYGVKD. Trimming removed 6 bases from V and 1 base from J, with 6 bases in between. There are 13 residues in the CDR3. The CDR3 bases are TGTGCCATCAGGGCAGGGAACACCGGGGAGCTGTTTTTT. It yields the protein CAIRAGNTGELFF.

V is TRBV4-1 and J is TRBJ2-4; either TRBD1 or TRBD2 may supply D (5 bases each). Germline values: CDR1 MGHRA, CDR2 YSYEKL. V was trimmed by 0 bases and J by 4 bases, leaving 13 bases between them. The CDR3 runs 16 residues. The DNA for the CDR3 is TGCGCCAGCAGCCAAGAGGGCACGGGGACGAAAAACATTCAGTACTTC. It translates to CASSQEGTGTKNIQYF.

This clonotype was seen only a few times. This chain uses TRBV3-1 with TRBJ1-5; 9 bases align to TRBD1. The CDR3 is 15 amino acids. Losses at the gene ends were 1 base for V and 5 bases for J; bases not matched to a gene: 3. Per the germline V gene, CDR1 is LGHDT and CDR2 is YNNKEL (reference sequence). The CDR3 spells CASSQGTGEYQPQHF. CDR3 DNA sequence: TGTGCCAGCAGCCAAGGGACAGGGGAGTATCAGCCCCAGCATTTT.

Remarks on this clonotype: One base away lies a much larger clone, so this may be a sequencing read error. This rearrangement joins TRBV20-1 to TRBJ1-4, with a possible D match to TRBD1 (5 bases). The V gene's germline CDR1 is DFQATT and CDR2 SNEGSKA (reference sequence). Trimming took off 5 bases at V and 8 bases at J, with 9 bases between the two ends. The CDR3 sequence is 11 residues long. CDR3 sequence: CSAEGWEKLFF. CDR3 sequence (DNA): TGCAGTGCTGAGGGGTGGGAAAAACTGTTTTTT.

This clonotype was picked up many times. The CDR3: CASSVVEGAFGTEAFF. Here the CDR3 DNA reads TGTGCCAGCAGCGTAGTGGAGGGGGCCTTTGGCACTGAAGCTTTCTTT. The J gene is TRBJ1-1, the V gene TRBV9; 7 nucleotides agree with TRBD1. V lost 0 bases, J lost 4 bases, and 9 bases stayed unmatched. The CDR3 sequence is 16 residues long. CDR1 and CDR2 from the germline V gene are SGDLS and YYNGEE. Full variable domain (outside the CDR3, taken from reference TRBV9 and TRBJ1-1): DSGVTQTPKHLITATGQRVTLRCSPRSGDLSVYWYQQSLDQGLQFLIQYYNGEERAKGNILERFSAQQFPDLHSELNLSSLELGDSALYFCASSVVEGAFGTEAFFGQGTRLTVV.

This clonotype was detected only a few times. The chain joins TRBV2 to TRBJ2-2, with D unresolved. V lost 8 bases to trimming and J lost 6 bases, with 10 bases between them. The CDR3 is 12 amino acids. Germline CDR1 SNHLY, CDR2 FYNNEI. Written as DNA, the CDR3 is TGTGCCAGCGCTCAGTGGCCCGGGGAGCTGTTTTTT. This gives the protein CASAQWPGELFF.

The rearrangement joins TRBV5-1 to TRBJ2-5; 7 nucleotides agree with TRBD2. Germline-derived CDR1 and CDR2 are SGHRS and YFSETQ. This CDR3 comprises 15 residues. The trim removed 6 bases at V and 1 base at J, leaving 9 bases unmatched. The CDR3 DNA reads as TGCGCCAGCAACCCCGGGGGGTCATCCCAAGAGACCCAGTACTTC. Encoded protein: CASNPGGSSQETQYF.

The sample holds many counts of this clonotype. The chain combines TRBV18 with TRBJ2-3; D is ambiguous. Trimming pared 5 bases from V and 7 bases from J, leaving 16 bases between. Germline V gives CDR1 KGHSH, CDR2 LQKENI. The CDR3 is made up of 14 amino acids. The DNA of the CDR3 is TGTGCCAGCTCAACGGCGGCCCTCCGGTATACGCAGTATTTT. Its translation is CASSTAALRYTQYF.

This clonotype was observed at least ten times. The V and J genes are TRBV28 and TRBJ1-2; TRBD1 agrees at 7 bases. Germline lookup yields CDR1 MDHEN and CDR2 SYDVKM. V was clipped by 8 bases and J by 1 base; unmatched bases: 7. The CDR3 is made up of 14 amino acids. The CDR3 reads CASRVDRVNYGYTF. In nucleotides, the CDR3 is TGTGCCAGCCGCGTCGACAGGGTTAACTATGGCTACACCTTC.

Many counts were recorded for this clonotype. The V gene is TRBV5-1, the J gene TRBJ2-1, with D tentatively TRBD2 (7 bases). This CDR3 comprises 16 residues. Trimming removed 1 base from V and 2 bases from J, with 13 bases in between. Per germline, CDR1 SGHRS and CDR2 YFSETQ. CDR3 region: CASSLSGGGTYNEQFF. The CDR3 DNA follows: TGCGCCAGCAGCTTGTCGGGCGGGGGCACCTACAATGAGCAGTTCTTC.

The chain combines TRBV5-8 with TRBJ1-1; 9 bases match TRBD1. This CDR3 comprises 12 residues. The ends lost 7 bases at V and 10 bases at J; junction bases unmatched: 8. Germline values: CDR1 SGHTS, CDR2 YDEGEE. CDR3 amino acids: CASGQGRISAFF. In nucleotides, the CDR3 is TGTGCCAGCGGACAGGGGAGGATTTCAGCTTTCTTT.

The V gene is TRBV7-9, the J gene TRBJ2-1; TRBD2 aligns across 7 bases. The trim removed 4 bases at V and 2 bases at J, leaving 14 bases unmatched. This CDR3 has 18 amino acids. Germline V gene sequence: CDR1 SEHNR, CDR2 FQNEAQ (reference sequence). The CDR3 sequence: CASSSARSAGETYNEQFF. Written as DNA, the CDR3 is TGTGCCAGCAGCTCAGCTCGGAGCGCGGGGGAAACCTACAATGAGCAGTTCTTC.

This clonotype was counted many times. This rearrangement joins TRBV7-2 to TRBJ2-1; 9 bases match TRBD2. CDR1 is SGHTA, CDR2 FQGNSA, per germline. The CDR3 consists of 15 residues. V shed 4 bases and J 7 bases; nucleotides not matched to a gene: 8. The CDR3 loop is CASSSTRLAGNEQFF. The CDR3 DNA is TGTGCCAGCAGCTCAACACGGCTAGCGGGGAATGAGCAGTTCTTC.

In its sample, this clonotype was seen many times. This chain links TRBV5-1 with TRBJ2-3; D gene uncertain. Trimming left V 0 bases short and J 6 bases short, with 14 bases between. Germline CDR1 is SGHRS and CDR2 is YFSETQ. CDR3 length equals 15 residues. The CDR3 coding sequence is TGCGCCAGCAGCTTGGCGGGTGCTTTGGAGGATACGCAGTATTTT. The encoded protein is CASSLAGALEDTQYF.

With respect to this clonotype: Given a much more abundant clone one base away, this may be a read error. J is TRBJ2-7 and V is TRBV28; the match to TRBD1 covers 7 bases. This CDR3 comprises 14 residues. CDR1 and CDR2 from the germline V gene are MDHEN and SYDVKM. V lost 5 bases, J lost 1 base, and 5 bases stayed unmatched. The CDR3 region has the DNA TGTGCCAGCAGTCCCCCGGGACAGTCCTACGAGCAGTACTTC. Translated, it gives CASSPPGQSYEQYF.

V and J are TRBV19 and TRBJ2-3; 8 bases line up with TRBD2. The V gene end was trimmed by 11 bases and the J gene end by 5 bases; junction bases not matched to a gene: 12. The length of the CDR3 is 14 residues. Germline lookup yields CDR1 LNHDA and CDR2 SQIVND (reference sequence). The CDR3 reads CASGGRLQRDTQYF. The CDR3 nucleotides read TGTGCCTCAGGCGGGAGGCTCCAGAGAGATACGCAGTATTTT.

This sequence joins TRBV3-1 and TRBJ2-6, with D uncertain. Trimming cost V 0 bases and J 2 bases, with 11 bases left between them. The length of the CDR3 is 17 residues. CDR1 LGHDT and CDR2 YNNKEL come from the germline V gene (reference sequence). The CDR3 region has the DNA TGTGCCAGCAGCCAAGATGGTGTGGTAGCTGGGGCCAACGTCCTGACTTTC. It yields the protein CASSQDGVVAGANVLTF.

This clonotype was observed many times. The chain has TRBV6-1 and TRBJ2-3; D uncertain. The CDR3 consists of 15 residues. The germline CDR1 and CDR2 sequences are MNHNS and SASEGT. Deletions cut 1 base from V and 2 bases from J, with 10 bases between. CDR3 nucleotide sequence: TGTGCCAGCAGTGAAGGGGGTGGTCACACAGATACGCAGTATTTT. This codes for CASSEGGGHTDTQYF.